The clone carrying this T cell receptor (beta chain) appeared once. RNA extraction was followed by reverse transcription into cDNA, which acted as the sequencing template. Some clones are missing from TCRdb's copy, which holds only in-frame ones; the method was immunoSEQ multiplex PCR. This sample has around 120,000 clones, with about 60% found just once. This record belongs to a study of CD8+ T cells in alopecia areata. The clonotype originates from a human donor in good health. Material: CD4+ T cells sorted from blood.

CDR3 loop: CSVGKQGSSYEQYF. CDR3 nucleotides: TGCAGCGTTGGCAAACAGGGGAGCTCCTACGAGCAGTACTTC. The chain recombines TRBV29-1 with TRBJ2-7; 7 bases fit TRBD1. This CDR3 is 14 amino acids long. V was pared by 4 bases and J by 0 bases, with 6 bases of the junction left unmatched. From germline, CDR1 is SQVTM and CDR2 ANQGSEA.